The 14 T cell receptor beta chains given below trace back to one sample, sequenced in a study of shared clonotypes between healthy human individuals. The repertoire was sequenced with immunoSEQ multiplex PCR; TCRdb's copy has only in-frame clones and lacks some. This sample carries some 450,000 clones, 77% of them seen once, and the ten largest clones take 12%. The source material was PBMCs. The origin of the receptors is a woman aged 40 to 50 in good health. Some clones in this sample may be carry-over from other donors' samples.

This clone appeared a few times. This clone may be a read error of a much larger clone one base away. The CDR3 protein is CASSLGRGSTIYF. CDR3 DNA: TGCGCCAGCAGCCTTGGACGGGGAAGCACCATATATTTT. V gene TRBV5-1 combines with J gene TRBJ1-3; D uncertain. The length of the CDR3 is 13 residues. Germline V lookup: CDR1 SGHRS, CDR2 YFSETQ.

The chain combines TRBV6-5 with TRBJ2-7; 12 nucleotides align to TRBD2. The V gene's germline CDR1 is MNHEY and CDR2 SVGAGI. J lost 2 bases, V lost 5 bases, and 4 bases had no gene match. CDR3 length: 15 residues. CDR3 protein: CASSQGLAGTYEQYF. In DNA, the CDR3 is TGTGCCAGCAGTCAAGGACTAGCGGGAACCTACGAGCAGTACTTC.

This chain connects TRBV7-9 to TRBJ2-1; 9 bases line up with TRBD1. Losses at the gene ends were 5 bases for V and 7 bases for J; bases not matched to a gene: 9. Germline V gene sequence: CDR1 SEHNR, CDR2 FQNEAQ (reference sequence). CDR3 size: 15 residues. The CDR3 DNA reads TGTGCCAGCAGCAACCCCGGGACAGGGTTAAATGAGCAGTTCTTC. As protein: CASSNPGTGLNEQFF.

The chain employs TRBV28 and TRBJ1-2, with a possible D match to TRBD1 (5 bases). Deletions cut 5 bases from V and 4 bases from J, with 17 bases between. Germline assignment: CDR1 MDHEN and CDR2 SYDVKM. CDR3 length equals 15 residues. CDR3 amino acids: CASSPRRGRGYGYTF. The CDR3 region has the DNA TGTGCCAGCAGTCCCCGTAGGGGTAGAGGCTATGGCTACACCTTC.

Comments on this clone: One end of the junction is discordant with germline, which a read error may explain. The genes are TRBV28 and TRBJ2-1; D is perhaps TRBD1 or TRBD2 (6 bases each). Looked up from germline, CDR1 is MDHEN and CDR2 is SYDVKM. The CDR3 has 16 residues. CDR3 residues: CASSTLQGGSYDEQFF. In DNA form, the CDR3 reads TGTGCCAGCAGTACCCTACAGGGAGGCTCCTACGATGAGCAGTTCTTC.

With regard to this clone: The sample carries other DNA sequences with the same CDR3. The gene calls are TRBV5-1 and TRBJ2-7, with 10 bases identical to TRBD1. This CDR3 region has 15 residues. Germline CDR1 is SGHRS and CDR2 is YFSETQ. Trimming removed 0 bases from V and 3 bases from J; junction bases left unmatched: 3. The CDR3 reads CASSLGTGGSYEQYF. CDR3 bases: TGCGCCAGCAGCTTGGGGACAGGGGGAAGCTACGAGCAGTACTTC.

This clone has just one count. The chain uses TRBV29-1 and TRBJ1-1; D call uncertain. Trimming left V 5 bases short and J 0 bases short, with 10 bases between. The CDR3 length is 13 residues. Germline V lookup: CDR1 SQVTM, CDR2 ANQGSEA. CDR3 protein: CSVRRELNTEAFF. For the CDR3, the DNA is TGCAGCGTTAGACGGGAGTTGAACACTGAAGCTTTCTTT.

The chain is built from TRBV28 and TRBJ1-1; D remains ambiguous. CDR3 length equals 16 residues. The germline gives CDR1 MDHEN, CDR2 SYDVKM. V lost 2 bases, J lost 5 bases, and 18 bases lay in between. CDR3 sequence: CASSLPTGRRLTEAFF. In nucleotides, the CDR3 is TGTGCCAGCAGTTTACCCACCGGTCGTCGCCTTACTGAAGCTTTCTTT.

This clone has at least ten counts. In the same sample, other DNA sequences code for this CDR3. This chain joins TRBV14 and TRBJ2-7; 7 nucleotides agree with TRBD1. Germline trimming cut 3 bases from V and 2 bases from J; bases unmatched to any gene: 4. The CDR3 consists of 14 residues. Germline V CDR1 and CDR2: SGHDN, FVKESK. CDR3 loop: CASSHWDRAYEQYF. The CDR3 DNA sequence: TGTGCCAGCAGCCATTGGGACAGAGCCTACGAGCAGTACTTC.

The CDR3 DNA is TGTGCCAGCAGCTTAGTCTCAGGGGTCCCTGAAAACATTCAGTACTTC. Translated, it gives CASSLVSGVPENIQYF. The rearrangement links TRBV7-9 to TRBJ2-4, with D possibly matching TRBD1 (6 bases). V shed 1 base and J shed 5 bases, with 15 bases lying between them. Germline V gene sequence: CDR1 SEHNR, CDR2 FQNEAQ (reference sequence). The CDR3 has 16 residues.

The genes are TRBV29-1 and TRBJ1-1; D is unresolved. The CDR3 totals 13 residues. Germline-derived CDR1 and CDR2 are SQVTM and ANQGSEA. The V end was cut by 1 base, the J end by 1 base, with 7 bases between. The DNA of the CDR3 is TGCAGCGTTGAAGGGGGAAGGAACACTGAAGCTTTCTTT. Its translation: CSVEGGRNTEAFF.

The J gene is TRBJ2-1, the V gene TRBV5-6, with 10 bases matching TRBD2. Germline values: CDR1 SGHDT, CDR2 YYEEEE. This CDR3 has 15 amino acids. J gave up 5 bases and V 3 bases, and 5 bases lay outside the gene matches. CDR3 DNA: TGTGCCAGCAGCTCAAGCGGGAGGGCCCACAATGAGCAGTTCTTC. Translation: CASSSSGRAHNEQFF. The whole variable domain, remainder taken from reference TRBV5-6 and TRBJ2-1, is DAGVTQSPTHLIKTRGQQVTLRCSPKSGHDTVSWYQQALGQGPQFIFQYYEEEERQRGNFPDRFSGHQFPNYSSELNVNALLLGDSALYLCASSSSGRAHNEQFFGPGTRLTVL.

The rearrangement links TRBV10-3 to TRBJ2-1; no definite D call. This CDR3 contains 14 residues. CDR1 and CDR2 from the germline V gene are ENHRY and SYGVKD. With 6 bases removed from V and 3 bases from J, the gap between germline ends came to 12 bases. The CDR3 is CAIRTLENYNEQFF. Here the CDR3 DNA reads TGTGCCATCAGGACCTTAGAGAACTACAATGAGCAGTTCTTC.

The J gene is TRBJ2-5, the V gene TRBV7-2, with a weak D call TRBD1 (5 bases). This CDR3 spans 14 amino acids. Trimming removed 0 bases at V and 4 bases at J, with 9 bases between. CDR1 and CDR2 (germline): SGHTA, FQGNSA. CDR3 in DNA: TGTGCCAGCAGCTTAGCGTCCAGGGTAGAGACCCAGTACTTC. The encoded protein is CASSLASRVETQYF.